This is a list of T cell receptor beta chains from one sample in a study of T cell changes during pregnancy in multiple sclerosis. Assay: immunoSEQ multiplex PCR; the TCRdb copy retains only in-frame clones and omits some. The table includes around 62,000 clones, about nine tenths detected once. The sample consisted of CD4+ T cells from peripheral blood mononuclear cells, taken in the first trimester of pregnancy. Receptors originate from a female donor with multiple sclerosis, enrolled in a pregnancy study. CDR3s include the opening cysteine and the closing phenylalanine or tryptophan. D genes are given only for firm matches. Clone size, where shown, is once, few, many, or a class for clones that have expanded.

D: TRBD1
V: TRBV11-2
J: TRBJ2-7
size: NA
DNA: TGTGCCAGCAGCTTCGACAGGGGGCAGACCTACGAGCAGTACTTC
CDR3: CASSFDRGQTYEQYF

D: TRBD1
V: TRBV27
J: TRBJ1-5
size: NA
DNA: TGTGCCAGCCGTACTACAGGGGTAGGTCAGCCCCAGCATTTT
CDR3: CASRTTGVGQPQHF

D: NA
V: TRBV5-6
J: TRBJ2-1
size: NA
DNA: TGTGCCAGCAGCCTAGCCAGCTCCTACAATGAGCAGTTCTTC
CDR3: CASSLASSYNEQFF

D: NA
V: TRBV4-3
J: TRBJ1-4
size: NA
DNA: TGCGCCAGCAGCCAAGACTGGGGGCGCAATGAAAAACTGTTTTTT
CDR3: CASSQDWGRNEKLFF

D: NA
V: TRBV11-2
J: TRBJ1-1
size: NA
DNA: TGTGCCAGCAAGCAGGGGCGCCACCAGACTGAAGCTTTCTTT
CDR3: CASKQGRHQTEAFF

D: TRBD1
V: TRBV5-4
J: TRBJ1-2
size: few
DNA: TGTGCCAGCAGCTCCGACAGGGGGCACACCTTC
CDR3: CASSSDRGHTF

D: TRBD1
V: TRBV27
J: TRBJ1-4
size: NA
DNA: TGTGCCAGCAGAAGGCAGGGGGAAACTAATGAAAAACTGTTTTTT
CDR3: CASRRQGETNEKLFF

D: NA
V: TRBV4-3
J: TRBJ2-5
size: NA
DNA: TGCGCCAGCAGTAAGAATCCCCCGGGGGTAGCAGAGACCCAGTACTTC
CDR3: CASSKNPPGVAETQYF

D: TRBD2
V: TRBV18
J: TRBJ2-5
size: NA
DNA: TGTGCCAGCTCACCACTTGCGGGGGGCCGCAGGGAGACCCAGTACTTC
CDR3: CASSPLAGGRRETQYF

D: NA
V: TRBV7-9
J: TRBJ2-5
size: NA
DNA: TGTGCCAGCAGCGCCGGAGATGGTAGGGGAGAGACCCAGTACTTC
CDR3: CASSAGDGRGETQYF

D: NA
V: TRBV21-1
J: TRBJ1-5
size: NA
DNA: TGTGCCAGCAGCAAAGTGAACAGGGGACAGCCCCAGCATTTT
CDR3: CASSKVNRGQPQHF

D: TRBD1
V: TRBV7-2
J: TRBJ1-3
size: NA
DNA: TGTGCCAGCAGCTTAGACAGGGGGGACACCATATATTTT
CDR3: CASSLDRGDTIYF

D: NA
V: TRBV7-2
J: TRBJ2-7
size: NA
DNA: TGTGCCAGCAGCTTAGCCTTTGGAGTTTACGAGCAGTACTTC
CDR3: CASSLAFGVYEQYF

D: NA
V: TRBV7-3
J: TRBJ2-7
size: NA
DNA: TGTGCCAGCAGTACACAGCAGGGCGGAGAGCAGTACTTC
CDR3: CASSTQQGGEQYF

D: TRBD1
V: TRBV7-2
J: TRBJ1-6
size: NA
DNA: TGTGCCAGCAGCTTGGGACAGGGAGGTAATTCACCCCTCCACTTT
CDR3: CASSLGQGGNSPLHF

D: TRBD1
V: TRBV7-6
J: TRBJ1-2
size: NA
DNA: TGTGCCAGCAGCCGACCGGGACAGGGGGACTACGGCTACACCTTC
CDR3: CASSRPGQGDYGYTF

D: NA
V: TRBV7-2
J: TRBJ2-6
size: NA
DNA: TGTGCCAGCTACATCTCTGGGGCCAACGTCCTGACTTTC
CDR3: CASYISGANVLTF

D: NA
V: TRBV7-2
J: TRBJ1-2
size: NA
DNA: TGTGCCAGCAGCTTTAGGGCCACGGGGGATGGCTACACCTTC
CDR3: CASSFRATGDGYTF

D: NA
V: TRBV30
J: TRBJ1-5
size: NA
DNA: TGTGCCTGGAGTGTTGGGCCGACCCAGCATTTT
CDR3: CAWSVGPTQHF

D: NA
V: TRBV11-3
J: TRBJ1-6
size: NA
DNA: TGTGCCAGCAGCTTAGACGGCCGGGCACCCCTCCACTTT
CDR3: CASSLDGRAPLHF

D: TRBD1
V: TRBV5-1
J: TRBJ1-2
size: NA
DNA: TGCGCCAGCAGCTTGTCCTGGACAGGGGTGCATGGCTACACCTTC
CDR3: CASSLSWTGVHGYTF

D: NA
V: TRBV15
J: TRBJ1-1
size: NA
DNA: TGTGCCACCAGCAGGAAGGCGGGGGGAAACTCTGAAGCTTTCTTT
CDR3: CATSRKAGGNSEAFF

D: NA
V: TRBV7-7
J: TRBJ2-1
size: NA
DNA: TGTGCTAGCAGCTCCGGGGTTCACAATGAGCAGTTCTTC
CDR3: CASSSGVHNEQFF